This TCR beta chain was documented in a study of vaccination effects on CD4 cells after COVID-19. V shed 2 bases and J shed 8 bases, with 10 bases lying between them. This CDR3 is built from 14 residues. CDR1 is MNHEY, CDR2 SVGEGT, per germline. Assay: immunoSEQ multiplex PCR; the TCRdb copy retains only in-frame clones and omits some. The sample includes about 70,000 clones, 70% to 80% of them seen just once. Following 10 days of culture, CD4+ T cells were isolated. Comments on this clone: Antigen: not known.

The clonotype was recovered from a human donor who received a COVID-19 vaccine. Specimen: CD4+ T cells from PBMCs cultured without peptide, collected before COVID-19 vaccination. The gene calls are TRBV6-2 or TRBV6-3 and TRBJ1-6; D remains ambiguous. CDR3: CASSYRAQYSPLHF. DNA of the CDR3: TGTGCCAGCAGTTACCGGGCCCAATATTCACCCCTCCACTTT.